A single sample gave rise to the 12 T cell receptor beta chains below, sequenced in a study of early T cells in non-severe SARS-CoV-2 infection. In TCRdb, the 5' RACE reads were re-called with MiXCR into one record per CDR3 protein. Of around 82,000 distinct CDR3 sequences listed, roughly 14% were seen once; the top ten hold about 0.58%. Sequenced material: whole blood. Receptors were obtained from an adult who was a healthcare worker with PCR-confirmed SARS-CoV-2 infection or an uninfected control (not recorded which).

The chain uses TRBV6-1 and TRBJ2-2; D perhaps matches TRBD2 (6 bases). CDR1 is MNHNS and CDR2 is SASEGT in the germline V gene. With 4 bases removed from V and 6 bases from J, the gap between germline ends came to 9 bases. This CDR3 has 13 residues. The CDR3 loop is CASSAWGAGELFF. The CDR3 DNA is TGTGCCAGCAGTGCCTGGGGGGCCGGGGAGCTGTTTTTT.

This clonotype was seen only a few times. The J gene is TRBJ2-5, the V gene TRBV29-1; D is possibly TRBD1 or TRBD2 (5 bases each). V was cut by 4 bases and J by 2 bases, with 8 bases left in between. The CDR3 totals 12 residues. Per germline, CDR1 SQVTM and CDR2 ANQGSEA. The CDR3: CSVAGTQETQYF. For the CDR3, the DNA is TGCAGCGTTGCAGGGACGCAAGAGACCCAGTACTTC. Supplemented by reference TRBV29-1 and TRBJ2-5, the full variable domain reads SAVISQKPSRDICQRGTSLTIQCQVDSQVTMMFWYRQQPGQSLTLIATANQGSEATYESGFVIDKFPISRPNLTFSTLTVSNMSPEDSSIYLCSVAGTQETQYFGPGTRLLVL.

J is TRBJ1-1 and V is TRBV27; D is perhaps TRBD1 (6 bases). Germline CDR1 is MNHEY and CDR2 is SMNVEV (reference sequence). This CDR3 spans 14 amino acids. V lost 2 bases to trimming and J lost 5 bases, with 12 bases between them. The CDR3 coding sequence is TGTGCCAGCAGTTTACGGGGGCTTGGAACTGAAGCTTTCTTT. This sequence encodes CASSLRGLGTEAFF.

The V gene is TRBV5-1, the J gene TRBJ1-3, with a weak D call TRBD1 (6 bases). From germline, CDR1 is SGHRS and CDR2 YFSETQ. The CDR3 sequence is 18 residues long. V was cut by 2 bases and J by 0 bases, with 18 bases left in between. CDR3 protein: CASSFGQKPLFSGNTIYF. The CDR3, as DNA: TGCGCCAGCAGCTTTGGACAGAAACCCCTTTTCTCTGGAAACACCATATATTTT.

This clonotype was counted a few times. The chain carries TRBV21-1 and TRBJ1-2; TRBD1, the D gene given by the table, was not confirmed from the DNA. TRBV21-1 represents a pseudogene. The CDR3 consists of 17 residues. CDR3: CASSNWDRGWMDYGYTF. CDR3 bases: TGTGCCAGCAGCAACTGGGACAGGGGATGGATGGACTATGGCTACACCTTC.

This clonotype was observed a handful of times. The genes are TRBV14 and TRBJ1-1; D may be TRBD1 (5 bases). The V and J ends lost 1 base and 4 bases respectively, with 13 bases between them. Germline CDR1 SGHDN, CDR2 FVKESK. The CDR3 totals 15 residues. CDR3 sequence reads: CASSQVEGLGTEAFF. The CDR3 nucleotides are TGTGCCAGCAGCCAAGTAGAGGGGTTAGGCACTGAAGCTTTCTTT. Drawing the rest from reference TRBV14 and TRBJ1-1, the complete variable domain is EAGVTQFPSHSVIEKGQTVTLRCDPISGHDNLYWYRRVMGKEIKFLLHFVKESKQDESGMPNNRFLAERTGGTYSTLKVQPAELEDSGVYFCASSQVEGLGTEAFFGQGTRLTVV.

This chain connects TRBV5-4 to TRBJ2-1; a possible D gene is TRBD2 (6 bases). The ends were cut back, 4 bases at V and 0 bases at J, with 17 bases in the middle. From germline, CDR1 is SGHNT and CDR2 YYREEE (reference sequence). The CDR3 contains 17 residues. The CDR3 is CASSIGTLSGSYNEQFF. CDR3 DNA sequence: TGTGCCAGCAGCATCGGGACTCTAAGTGGCTCCTACAATGAGCAGTTCTTC.

The rearrangement links TRBV20-1 to TRBJ1-3, with a weak D call TRBD1 (5 bases). This CDR3 is built from 13 residues. CDR1 DFQATT and CDR2 SNEGSKA come from the germline V gene (reference sequence). Trimming took off 1 base at V and 4 bases at J, with 8 bases between the two ends. The CDR3 DNA reads as TGCAGTGCTAGAGCGTCAGGGGGAAACACCATATATTTT. Translated: CSARASGGNTIYF.

This chain connects TRBV27 to TRBJ2-3; D may be TRBD2 (6 bases). CDR1 MNHEY and CDR2 SMNVEV come from the germline V gene (reference sequence). V lost 8 bases and J lost 6, with 12 bases in between. The CDR3 is made up of 12 amino acids. The CDR3 bases are TGTGCCAGCGGGGATCGGGGGGATACGCAGTATTTT. Encoded protein: CASGDRGDTQYF.

The chain recombines TRBV30 with TRBJ2-2; no clear D. Germline V gene sequence: CDR1 GTSNPN, CDR2 SVGIG (reference sequence). The V and J ends lost 0 bases and 1 base respectively, with 6 bases between them. The CDR3 extends over 14 amino acids. Here the CDR3 reads CAWSVGLNTGELFF. In nucleotides, the CDR3 is TGTGCCTGGAGTGTCGGGCTGAACACCGGGGAGCTGTTTTTT.

This clonotype was seen more than once but under ten times. The CDR3 sequence: CAWSPGQGESPLHF. The CDR3 DNA reads TGTGCCTGGAGCCCGGGACAGGGAGAATCACCCCTCCACTTT. V usage is TRBV30 and J usage is TRBJ1-6; the match to TRBD1 covers 9 bases. Looked up from germline, CDR1 is GTSNPN and CDR2 is SVGIG (reference sequence). This CDR3 is built from 14 residues. V dropped 3 bases and J dropped 10; count of bases not matched to a gene: 7.

This clonotype showed up just a few times. This chain joins TRBV6-1 and TRBJ1-5, with no clear D. Germline V gene sequence: CDR1 MNHNS, CDR2 SASEGT. V was cut by 2 bases and J by 5 bases, with 7 bases left in between. The CDR3 is 13 residues long. The CDR3 sequence is CASSEIGDQPQHF. Here the CDR3 DNA reads TGTGCCAGCAGTGAAATAGGCGATCAGCCCCAGCATTTT.